The clone carrying this TCR beta chain was detected many times. The antigen is undetermined. The V and J ends lost 7 bases and 4 bases, in that order; junction bases with no gene match: 3. The germline CDR1 and CDR2 sequences are MDHEN and SYDVKM. The length of the CDR3 is 13 residues. This record comes from a study of T cells in Graves' hyperthyroidism and ophthalmopathy. On the study more broadly: Peripheral blood was acquired at first diagnosis, ahead of any therapy whatsoever.

The study, taken as a whole, reports: Blood also contained most expanded thyroid clonotypes above 0.001.

The investigators amplified TCR beta CDR3 regions from RNA transcripts. In the first-round RT-PCR of the TCR CDR3, the HTBI primer set was used. From the multiplex PCR reads, TCRdb called clonotypes with MiXCR, one entry per CDR3 protein. The sample lists some 570,000 distinct CDR3 sequences, 14% occurring once. Reasons for excluding patients were uncontrolled infection, other autoimmune disease, pregnancy or lactation. Thyroid ultrasound, orbital computed tomography, clinical symptoms, and serum thyroxine and TRAb underpinned diagnoses. This TCR was sampled from a woman aged 18 to 35 with Graves' ophthalmopathy. Specimen: blood. This chain uses TRBV28 with TRBJ1-3; 8 bases agree with TRBD1. DNA of the CDR3: TGTGCCAGCACAGGGGGCGCGGGAAACACCATATATTTT. Translation gives CASTGGAGNTIYF.